Given below is one TCR beta chain in context. These data belong to a study of shared clonotypes between healthy human individuals. Sequenced by immunoSEQ multiplex PCR; TCRdb stores in-frame clones only, minus some. This sample has roughly 1,500,000 clones, with around 98.5% found just once. The donors were adults (healthy and HIV-negative) with no recent acute infections or vaccinations. With 0 bases removed from V and 6 bases from J, the gap between germline ends came to 10 bases. CDR3 length: 13 residues. The germline gives CDR1 SGHKS, CDR2 YYEKEE (reference sequence). Input material: naive CD4+ T cells sorted from blood. The subset: CD45RA+ positively selected. This clonotype was sampled from a young man in good health. The rearrangement links TRBV5-5 to TRBJ2-7; the D gene is possibly TRBD2 (5 bases). As DNA, the CDR3 is TGTGCCAGCAGCTTGGGGCTAGCTCCCGAGCAGTACTTC. Translation gives CASSLGLAPEQYF.